This T cell receptor beta chain was recorded in a study of blood T cell repertoires in COVID-19. Across the whole study: Both acute and convalescent COVID-19 samples were obtained from the United States, Italy and Spain. From T cells, B-cell-depleted T cells, or PBMCs came the material, which was cDNA or gDNA.

In the original processing: Amplification with reference gene primers provided the estimates of nucleated cell counts. Clones were read by immunoSEQ multiplex PCR, and TCRdb kept only the in-frame ones, dropping some. From that table come the V and J calls and clone size; the DNA was used to work out D and trimming. This sample has 150,000 to 200,000 clones; roughly 90% occur once, and the top ten carry 0.45% to 0.65%. The CDR3 runs 14 residues. Germline CDR1 reads LGHNA; CDR2 reads YNFKEQ. V was clipped by 4 bases and J by 4 bases; unmatched bases: 5. The sequenced sample was peripheral blood. The chain joins TRBV4-2 to TRBJ2-7; 9 bases are a match to TRBD1. The source of this sequence is a man aged 45-60 years with acute or convalescent COVID-19. The CDR3 reads CASSPLGQGYEQYF. In DNA, the CDR3 is TGTGCCAGCAGCCCCTTGGGACAGGGTTACGAGCAGTACTTC.